This TCR beta chain was obtained from a study of OX40 agonist ivuxolimab in advanced cancers. Looking at the study overall: Ivuxolimab is an agonistic anti-OX40 (CD134) antibody, and patients were treated with it.

Only in-frame clones appear in the TCRdb table, and some are missing; sequencing was by immunoSEQ multiplex PCR. This repertoire shows approximately 67,000 clones, approximately 85% found once; its top ten account for roughly 2%. V was pared by 3 bases and J by 6 bases, with 11 bases between. Per germline, CDR1 LNHDA and CDR2 SQIVND (reference sequence). This CDR3 has 14 residues. The receptor comes from an adult with an advanced solid tumor such as melanoma, head and neck, liver or kidney cancer. The gene calls are TRBV19 and TRBJ2-2; D possibly corresponds to TRBD2 (6 bases). The source material was CD4+ or CD8+ T cells sorted from blood, sampled in a trial of the OX40 agonist ivuxolimab. In DNA, the CDR3 is TGTGCCAGTAGTATTCCGGGAGCGTCCGGGGAGCTGTTTTTT. The encoded protein is CASSIPGASGELFF. The whole variable domain, remainder taken from reference TRBV19 and TRBJ2-2, is DGGITQSPKYLFRKEGQNVTLSCEQNLNHDAMYWYRQDPGQGLRLIYYSQIVNDFQKGDIAEGYSVSREKKESFPLTVTSAQKNPTAFYLCASSIPGASGELFFGEGSRLTVL.